Below, 7 T cell receptor beta chains from the same sample are listed, as sequenced in a study of OX40 agonist ivuxolimab in advanced cancers. TCRdb's copy holds only in-frame clones and misses some; the assay was immunoSEQ multiplex PCR. The sample holds tens of thousands of clones, around 87% seen once. The sequences come from CD4+ or CD8+ T cells sorted from blood, collected in a trial of the OX40 agonist ivuxolimab. All receptors derive from an adult with an advanced solid tumor such as melanoma, head and neck, liver or kidney cancer.

This chain links TRBV29-1 with TRBJ2-2, with D maybe TRBD2 (6 bases). V lost 5 bases, J lost 6 bases, and 13 bases lay in between. CDR3 length: 13 amino acids. The germline gives CDR1 SQVTM, CDR2 ANQGSEA. The CDR3 loop reads CSVRGTLPGELFF. The CDR3 nucleotides are TGCAGCGTTCGGGGGACGTTGCCCGGGGAGCTGTTTTTT.

This chain uses TRBV7-3 with TRBJ1-1; D is possibly TRBD1 (5 bases). Per germline, CDR1 SGHTA and CDR2 FQGTGA. This CDR3 comprises 14 residues. The ends were cut back, 6 bases at V and 5 bases at J, with 16 bases in the middle. This CDR3 reads CASSTSVGQTEAFF. In DNA, the CDR3 is TGTGCCAGCAGTACCTCCGTAGGACAAACTGAAGCTTTCTTT.

This sequence joins TRBV9 and TRBJ2-4; D uncertain. V lost 3 bases to trimming and J lost 3 bases, with 13 bases between them. The V gene's germline CDR1 is SGDLS and CDR2 YYNGEE. This CDR3 has 15 amino acids. In DNA, the CDR3 is TGTGCCAGCAGCGCAGAAGGGTGGGACAAAAACATTCAGTACTTC. Residues: CASSAEGWDKNIQYF.

The chain employs TRBV7-8 and TRBJ2-7, with D unclear. The CDR3 length is 13 residues. Deletions cut 5 bases from V and 2 bases from J, with 10 bases between. The germline V gene encodes CDR1 SGHVS and CDR2 FQNEAQ. The CDR3 loop is CASSPAPTYEQYF. For the CDR3, the DNA is TGTGCCAGCAGCCCAGCACCAACCTACGAGCAGTACTTC.

Only one count was recorded for this clone. This chain uses TRBV27 with TRBJ2-5, with 9 nucleotides matching TRBD2. V was clipped by 6 bases and J by 2 bases; unmatched bases: 7. Germline V gives CDR1 MNHEY, CDR2 SMNVEV (reference sequence). This CDR3 is 15 amino acids long. The CDR3 reads CASRTSGTTQETQYF. The CDR3 DNA reads TGTGCCAGCAGGACTAGCGGCACCACTCAAGAGACCCAGTACTTC.

This rearrangement joins TRBV29-1 to TRBJ2-2; no reliable D call. Germline CDR1 reads SQVTM; CDR2 reads ANQGSEA. There are 11 residues in the CDR3. V was cut by 5 bases and J by 7 bases, with 8 bases left in between. The CDR3 here is CSVTWFGELFF. CDR3 nucleotide sequence: TGCAGCGTTACCTGGTTCGGGGAGCTGTTTTTT.

V gene TRBV6-1 combines with J gene TRBJ1-1; no clear D. There are 14 residues in the CDR3. Germline V gene lookup returns CDR1 MNHNS and CDR2 SASEGT. Trimming took off 2 bases at V and 1 base at J, with 8 bases between the two ends. CDR3 in DNA: TGTGCCAGCAGTGAATGGTCAGGGAACACTGAAGCTTTCTTT. Amino acids: CASSEWSGNTEAFF.